These T cell receptor beta chains were read from a single sample in a study of T cells of healthy individuals. TCRdb itself ran the 5' RACE reads through MiXCR, one entry per CDR3 protein. The data hold approximately 52,000 distinct CDR3 sequences, with roughly 14% observed a single time. Receptors originate from a human donor in good health. Each CDR3 is given with its conserved first and last residue. The D gene is left open where the match is weak. Not every row has a clone size; where given, it reads once, few, many or a size class.

abundance	j_gene	v_gene	d_gene	CDR3nt	CDR3aa
many	TRBJ1-6	TRBV6-6	TRBD1	TGTGCCAGCAGCAGCGACAGGGCTCCAGGAAATTCACCCCTCCACTTT	CASSSDRAPGNSPLHF
many	TRBJ1-1	TRBV12-3/TRBV12-4	.	TGTGCCAGCAGTTTATCCGGCGGAGGTGCTGAAGCTTTCTTT	CASSLSGGGAEAFF
few	TRBJ1-6	TRBV27	.	TGTGCCAGCAGTACCGGAAATTCACCCCTCCACTTT	CASSTGNSPLHF
few	TRBJ1-5	TRBV12-3/TRBV12-4	.	TGTGCCAGCAGCCGACAAGGAGGGAATCAGCCCCAGCATTTT	CASSRQGGNQPQHF
many	TRBJ1-1	TRBV12-3/TRBV12-4	.	TGTGCCAGCCGGACCCTTGGGGCGAACACTGAAGCTTTCTTT	CASRTLGANTEAFF
many	TRBJ2-7	TRBV2	.	TGTGCCAGCAGTGGCGGGACAAACCGCTACGAGCAGTACTTC	CASSGGTNRYEQYF
.	TRBJ1-1	TRBV7-9	.	TGTGCCAGCAGCCGGGAAGGGGTGGCAGGCACTGAAGCTTTCTTT	CASSREGVAGTEAFF
many	TRBJ1-2	TRBV7-8	.	TGTGCCAGCAGCTCCAACTCAAACTATGGCTACACCTTC	CASSSNSNYGYTF
many	TRBJ2-5	TRBV20-1	.	TGCAGTGCCGGGGTAAAACAAGAGACCCAGTACTTC	CSAGVKQETQYF
.	TRBJ2-5	TRBV7-9	.	TGTGCCAGCAGCTTAAGCGGGCGGACCCAGTACTTC	CASSLSGRTQYF
many	TRBJ2-7	TRBV10-3	.	TGTGCCATCAGTGAGACGGCAGGTCAGGCGGGCGAGCAGTACTTC	CAISETAGQAGEQYF
many	TRBJ2-3	TRBV5-4	.	TGTGCCAGCAGCTTGGCTGGGAAGCCAGATACGCAGTATTTT	CASSLAGKPDTQYF
.	TRBJ2-7	TRBV12-3/TRBV12-4	TRBD1	TGTGCCAGCAGTTCACCTGGGACAGGGGGGAGATACGAGCAGTACTTC	CASSSPGTGGRYEQYF
few	TRBJ2-5	TRBV7-9	TRBD2	TGTGCCAGCAGCTTAGACCTAGCGGAGCAAGAGACCCAGTACTTC	CASSLDLAEQETQYF
few	TRBJ1-2	TRBV6-5	.	TGTGCCAGCAGACCTCCCGGGCAGGGAGGCTATGGCTACACCTTC	CASRPPGQGGYGYTF